This T cell receptor (beta chain) was sequenced for a study of regulatory T cells in long-lasting Graves disease. Broader study findings: It was peripheral blood alone, not thyroid tissue, that was studied.

From germline, CDR1 is MNHEY and CDR2 SMNVEV (reference sequence). This CDR3 has 15 residues. V dropped 3 bases and J dropped 4; count of bases not matched to a gene: 5. With iRepertoire HTBI primers and Arm-PCR of CDR3 regions, TCR beta libraries were built. TCRdb ran MiXCR on the multiplex PCR reads and lists one entry per CDR3 protein. The sample includes 550,000 to 600,000 distinct CDR3 sequences, about 15% of them seen just once. The sample holds a few counts of this clonotype. The antigen is not known. Time point meaning: newly diagnosed GD, antithyroid drugs for less than 3 months. There was RNA extracted from PBMCs, and the TCR library was made from it. These sequences were also reported in another study, on T cells in Graves' hyperthyroidism and ophthalmopathy.

The J gene is TRBJ2-2, the V gene TRBV27, with TRBD2 identical over 7 bases. Source: peripheral blood mononuclear cells (PBMCs), taken at new diagnosis, from a patient treated with antithyroid drugs. The origin of this receptor is a man between 18 and 29 years old with Graves disease. The CDR3 bases are TGTGCCAGCAGTTTCGCTAGCGGATTCACCGGGGAGCTGTTTTTT. The encoded protein is CASSFASGFTGELFF.